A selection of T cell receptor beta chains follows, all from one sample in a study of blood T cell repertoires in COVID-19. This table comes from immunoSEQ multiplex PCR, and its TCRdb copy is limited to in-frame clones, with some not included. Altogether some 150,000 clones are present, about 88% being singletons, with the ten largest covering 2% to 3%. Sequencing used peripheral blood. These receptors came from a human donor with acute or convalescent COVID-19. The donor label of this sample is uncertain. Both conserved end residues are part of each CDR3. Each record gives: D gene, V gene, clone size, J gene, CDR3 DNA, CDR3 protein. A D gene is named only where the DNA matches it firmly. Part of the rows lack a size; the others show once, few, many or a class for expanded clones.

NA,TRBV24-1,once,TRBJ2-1,TGTGCCACCAGTTTTCGACACCCGAGCTCCTACAATGAGCAGTTCTTC,CATSFRHPSSYNEQFF
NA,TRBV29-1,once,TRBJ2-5,TGCAGCGTTGCACAAGAGACCCAGTACTTC,CSVAQETQYF
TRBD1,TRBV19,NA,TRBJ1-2,TGTGCCAGTACCAAGGGCCTGGACAGGGGGCCCAACTATGGCTACACCTTC,CASTKGLDRGPNYGYTF
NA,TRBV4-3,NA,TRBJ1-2,TGCGCCAGCAGCCAAGATCTTGGGGGCGAGGGCTACACCTTC,CASSQDLGGEGYTF
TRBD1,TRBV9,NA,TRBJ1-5,TGTGCCAGCAGCGTTCGGGACAGGGGGCTGATTAGCCAGCCCCAGCATTTT,CASSVRDRGLISQPQHF
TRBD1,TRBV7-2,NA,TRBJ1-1,TGTGCCAGCAGCTTAAGGGGGCTCTACACTGAAGCTTTCTTT,CASSLRGLYTEAFF
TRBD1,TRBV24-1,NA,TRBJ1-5,TGTGCCACCAGTGATGGGAGACAGGGAGTAAATCAGCCCCAGCATTTT,CATSDGRQGVNQPQHF
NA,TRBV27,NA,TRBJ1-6,TGTGCCAGCAGTGCTACAGGAGGGGGGGGATATAATTCACCCCTCCACTTT,CASSATGGGGYNSPLHF
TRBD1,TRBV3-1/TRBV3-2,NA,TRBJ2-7,TGTGCCAGCAGAACGGGACAGGGGGACTACGAGCAGTACTTC,CASRTGQGDYEQYF
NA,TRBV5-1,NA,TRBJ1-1,TGCGCCAGCAGCCCCGTGGGACAAATGAACACTGAAGCTTTCTTT,CASSPVGQMNTEAFF
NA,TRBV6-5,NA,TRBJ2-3,TGTGCCAGCAGTTACCCCTCGGATACGCAGTATTTT,CASSYPSDTQYF
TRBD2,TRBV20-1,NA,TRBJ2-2,TGCAGTGCTAGTTCAGCTAGCGGGAACACCGGGGAGCTGTTTTTT,CSASSASGNTGELFF
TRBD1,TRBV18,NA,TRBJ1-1,TGTGCCAGCTCACCGCAACAGACAGGGAATGGCGACACTGAAGCTTTCTTT,CASSPQQTGNGDTEAFF
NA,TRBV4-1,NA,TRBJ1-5,TGCGCCAGCAGCCAAGATGACGTCAAGGGGAGCAATCAGCCCCAGCATTTT,CASSQDDVKGSNQPQHF
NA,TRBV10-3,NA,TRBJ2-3,TGTGCCATCAGTGTGGGAGGGGACAACACAGATACGCAGTATTTT,CAISVGGDNTDTQYF
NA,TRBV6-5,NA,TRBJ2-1,TGTGCCAGCCAACACAGGGATAAGGAGAATGAGCAGTTCTTC,CASQHRDKENEQFF
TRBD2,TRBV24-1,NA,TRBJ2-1,TGTGCCACCAGTGATTTCACTAGCGGGGGGAGCTCCTACAATGAGCAGTTCTTC,CATSDFTSGGSSYNEQFF
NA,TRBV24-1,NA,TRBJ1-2,TGTGCCACCGGAGCCTACTATGGCTACACCTTC,CATGAYYGYTF
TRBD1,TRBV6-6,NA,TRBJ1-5,TGTGCCAGCAGTCTCTGGACAGGGGTACTTAGCAATCAGCCCCAGCATTTT,CASSLWTGVLSNQPQHF
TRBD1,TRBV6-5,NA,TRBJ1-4,TGTGCCAGTTCCCTCGACAGGGAGGAAAAACTGTTTTTT,CASSLDREEKLFF
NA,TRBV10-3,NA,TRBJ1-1,TGTGCCATCAGCCTAGGGGTCGGCAGCACTGAAGCTTTCTTT,CAISLGVGSTEAFF
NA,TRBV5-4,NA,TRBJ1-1,TGTGCCAGCAGCACGGACAGCTTGAACACTGAAGCTTTCTTT,CASSTDSLNTEAFF
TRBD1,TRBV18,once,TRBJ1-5,TGTGCCAGCTCCCACGACAGGGGCAGGCCCCAGCATTTT,CASSHDRGRPQHF
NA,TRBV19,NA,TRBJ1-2,TGTGCCAGTAGTATAACAGGACCTAACTATGGCTACACCTTC,CASSITGPNYGYTF
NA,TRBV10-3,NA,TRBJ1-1,TGTGCCATCAGTGAGTCCCCGGGGGGGACTGAAGCTTTCTTT,CAISESPGGTEAFF
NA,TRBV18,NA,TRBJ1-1,TGTGCCAGCTCACCGTCCCTAAACACTGAAGCTTTCTTT,CASSPSLNTEAFF
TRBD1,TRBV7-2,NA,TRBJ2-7,TGTGCCAGCAGCTTAGGGGACAGGGGGGAACGCGAGCAGTACTTC,CASSLGDRGEREQYF
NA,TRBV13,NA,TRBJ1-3,TGTGCCAGCAGCTTAGGGCGGAACTCTGGAAACACCATATATTTT,CASSLGRNSGNTIYF
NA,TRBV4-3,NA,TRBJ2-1,TGCGCCAGCAGCCAATCCCTCGGGGTCTCAGGGGTTGGAAATGAGCAGTTCTTC,CASSQSLGVSGVGNEQFF
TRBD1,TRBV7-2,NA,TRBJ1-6,TGTGCCAGCAGCTTAGGCTCAGGGGGCTCAAATTCACCCCTCCACTTT,CASSLGSGGSNSPLHF
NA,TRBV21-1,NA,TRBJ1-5,TGTGCCAGCAGCAAAGCCCACAGGGGGTTCCCCGTTAGCAATCAGCCCCAGCATTTT,CASSKAHRGFPVSNQPQHF
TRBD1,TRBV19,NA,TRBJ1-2,TGTGCCAGTAGTTCGACCGCCCAAGACAGGGCCTTTGACACCTTC,CASSSTAQDRAFDTF
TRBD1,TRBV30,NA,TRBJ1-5,TGTGCCTGGAGTCAGGGGGTGGCTCAGCCCCAGCATTTT,CAWSQGVAQPQHF
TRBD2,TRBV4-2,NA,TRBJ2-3,TGTGCCAGCAGCCAAGTTCTGGGACTAGCGGGAGAGCGGGATCGCACAGATACGCAGTATTTT,CASSQVLGLAGERDRTDTQYF
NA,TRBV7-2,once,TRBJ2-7,TGTGCCAGCAGCCCAGGCCAGGTGGGCTCCTACGAGCAGTACTTC,CASSPGQVGSYEQYF
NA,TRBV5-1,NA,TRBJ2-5,TGCGCCAGCAGCTTGGCGGGCAGGGAAGAGACCCAGTACTTC,CASSLAGREETQYF
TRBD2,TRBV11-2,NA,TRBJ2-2,TGTGCCAGCAGCTTGAATCCAGCGGGAGGGCCCCTCAAGGAGCTGTTTTTT,CASSLNPAGGPLKELFF
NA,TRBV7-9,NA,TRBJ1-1,TGTGCCAGCAGCCCCGGTTCGCGTGAAGCTTTCTTT,CASSPGSREAFF
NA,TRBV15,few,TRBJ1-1,TGTGCCACCAGCAAAGCGGCAGCTATGAACACTGAAGCTTTCTTT,CATSKAAAMNTEAFF
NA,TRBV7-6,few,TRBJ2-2,TGTGCCAGCAGCTTGGGGGGGCGAGTCACCGGGGAGCTGTTTTTT,CASSLGGRVTGELFF
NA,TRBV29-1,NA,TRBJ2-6,TGCAGCGTCCTATCTGGGGCCAACGTCCTGACTTTC,CSVLSGANVLTF
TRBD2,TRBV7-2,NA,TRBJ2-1,TGTGCCAGCAGCCACCCGGCGGGAGGTGAGCAGTTCTTC,CASSHPAGGEQFF
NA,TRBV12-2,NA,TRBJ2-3,TGTGCAAGTCGCCCCTGGACTAGCGGCACAGATACGCAGTATTTT,CASRPWTSGTDTQYF
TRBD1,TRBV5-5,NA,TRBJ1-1,TGTGCCAGCAGCCGAAGACAGGGTGGGGTCACTGAAGCTTTCTTT,CASSRRQGGVTEAFF
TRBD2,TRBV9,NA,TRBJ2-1,TGTGCCAGCAGTGAGAGACTAGCGGGGGGGATGAATGAGCAGTTCTTC,CASSERLAGGMNEQFF
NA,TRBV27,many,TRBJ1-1,TGTGCCAGCAGTGTACAGGGGAACACTGAAGCTTTCTTT,CASSVQGNTEAFF
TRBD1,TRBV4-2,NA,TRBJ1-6,TGTGCCAGCAGCCAGACAGGGGGCTGGGATTCACCCCTCCACTTT,CASSQTGGWDSPLHF
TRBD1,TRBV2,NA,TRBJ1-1,TGTGCCAGCAGCCCTACCACACAGGGGAGGAACACTGAAGCTTTCTTT,CASSPTTQGRNTEAFF
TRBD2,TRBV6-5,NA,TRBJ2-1,TGTGCCAGCAGACCAGCGGGAGGACCTTACAATGAGCAGTTCTTC,CASRPAGGPYNEQFF
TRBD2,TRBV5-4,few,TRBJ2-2,TGTGCCAGCAGCAAGGGACTAGTCGCCGGGGAGCTGTTTTTT,CASSKGLVAGELFF